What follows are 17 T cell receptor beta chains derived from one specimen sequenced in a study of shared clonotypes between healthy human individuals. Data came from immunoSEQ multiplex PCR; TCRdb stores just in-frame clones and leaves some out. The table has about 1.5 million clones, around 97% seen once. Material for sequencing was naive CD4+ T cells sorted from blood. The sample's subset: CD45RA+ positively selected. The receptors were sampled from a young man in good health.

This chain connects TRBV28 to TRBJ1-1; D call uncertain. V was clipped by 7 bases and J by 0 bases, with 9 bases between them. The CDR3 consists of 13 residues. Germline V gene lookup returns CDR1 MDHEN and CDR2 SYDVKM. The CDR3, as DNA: TGTGCCAGCACCCGGGGTGTGAACACTGAAGCTTTCTTT. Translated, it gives CASTRGVNTEAFF.

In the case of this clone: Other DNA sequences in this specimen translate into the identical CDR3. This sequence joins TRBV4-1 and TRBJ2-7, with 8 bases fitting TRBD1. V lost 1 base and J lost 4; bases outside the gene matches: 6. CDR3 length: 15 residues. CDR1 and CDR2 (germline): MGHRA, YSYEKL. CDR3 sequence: CASSQVPGQVYEQYF. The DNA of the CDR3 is TGCGCCAGCAGCCAAGTCCCGGGACAGGTTTACGAGCAGTACTTC.

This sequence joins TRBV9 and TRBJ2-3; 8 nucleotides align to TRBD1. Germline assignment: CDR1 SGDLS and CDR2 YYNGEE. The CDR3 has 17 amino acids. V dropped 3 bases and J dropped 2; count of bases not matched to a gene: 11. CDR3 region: CASSAPLWTGNTDTQYF. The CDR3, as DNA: TGTGCCAGCAGCGCCCCTTTGTGGACAGGGAACACAGATACGCAGTATTTT.

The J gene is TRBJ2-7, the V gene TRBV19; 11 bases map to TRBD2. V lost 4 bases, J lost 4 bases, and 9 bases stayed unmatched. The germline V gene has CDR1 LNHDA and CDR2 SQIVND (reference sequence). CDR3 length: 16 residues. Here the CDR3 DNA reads TGTGCCAGTAGTAAACGTCGGCTAGCGGGAGGATACGAGCAGTACTTC. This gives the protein CASSKRRLAGGYEQYF. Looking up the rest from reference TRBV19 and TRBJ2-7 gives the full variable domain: DGGITQSPKYLFRKEGQNVTLSCEQNLNHDAMYWYRQDPGQGLRLIYYSQIVNDFQKGDIAEGYSVSREKKESFPLTVTSAQKNPTAFYLCASSKRRLAGGYEQYFGPGTRLTVT.

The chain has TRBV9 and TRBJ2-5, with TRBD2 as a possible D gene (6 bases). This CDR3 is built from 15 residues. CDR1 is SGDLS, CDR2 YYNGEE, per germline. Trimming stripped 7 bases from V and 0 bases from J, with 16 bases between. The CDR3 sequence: CASGRGTGNQETQYF. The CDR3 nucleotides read TGTGCCAGCGGCCGGGGGACGGGGAACCAAGAGACCCAGTACTTC.

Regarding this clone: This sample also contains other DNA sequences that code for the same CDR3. This CDR3 is CASSPDRSGNTIYF. DNA of the CDR3: TGTGCCAGCTCACCGGACAGATCTGGAAACACCATATATTTT. The gene calls are TRBV18 and TRBJ1-3; perhaps TRBD1 as D (6 bases). CDR1 and CDR2 (germline): KGHSH, LQKENI. Between the trimmed V and J ends, which lost 3 bases and 1 base, there was a span of 7 bases. The CDR3 has 14 amino acids.

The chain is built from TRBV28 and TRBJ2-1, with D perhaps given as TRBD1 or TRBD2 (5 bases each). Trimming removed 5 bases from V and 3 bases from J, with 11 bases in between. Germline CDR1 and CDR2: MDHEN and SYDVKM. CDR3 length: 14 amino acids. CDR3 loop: CASSLWDGYNEQFF. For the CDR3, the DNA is TGTGCCAGCAGTCTCTGGGACGGCTACAATGAGCAGTTCTTC.

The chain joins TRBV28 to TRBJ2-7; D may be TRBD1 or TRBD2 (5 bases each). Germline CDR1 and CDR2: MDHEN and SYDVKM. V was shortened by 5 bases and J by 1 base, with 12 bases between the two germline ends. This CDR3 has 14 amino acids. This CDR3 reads CASSPQWGSYEQYF. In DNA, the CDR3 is TGTGCCAGCAGTCCTCAGTGGGGGTCCTACGAGCAGTACTTC.

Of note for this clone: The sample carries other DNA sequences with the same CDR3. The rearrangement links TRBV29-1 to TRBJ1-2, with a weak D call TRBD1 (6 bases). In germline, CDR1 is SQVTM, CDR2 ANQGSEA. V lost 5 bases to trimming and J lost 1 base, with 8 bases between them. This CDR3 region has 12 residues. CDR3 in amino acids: CSVRQDNYGYTF. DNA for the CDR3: TGCAGCGTTCGACAGGATAACTATGGCTACACCTTC. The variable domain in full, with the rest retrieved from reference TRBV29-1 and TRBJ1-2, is SAVISQKPSRDICQRGTSLTIQCQVDSQVTMMFWYRQQPGQSLTLIATANQGSEATYESGFVIDKFPISRPNLTFSTLTVSNMSPEDSSIYLCSVRQDNYGYTFGSGTRLTVV.

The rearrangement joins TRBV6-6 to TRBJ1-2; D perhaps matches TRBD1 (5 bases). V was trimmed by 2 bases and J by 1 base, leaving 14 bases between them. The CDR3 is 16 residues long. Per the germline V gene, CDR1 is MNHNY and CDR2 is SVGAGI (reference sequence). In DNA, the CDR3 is TGTGCCAGCAGTTACCCCCAAGGCGGGGGTAACTATGGCTACACCTTC. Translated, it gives CASSYPQGGGNYGYTF.

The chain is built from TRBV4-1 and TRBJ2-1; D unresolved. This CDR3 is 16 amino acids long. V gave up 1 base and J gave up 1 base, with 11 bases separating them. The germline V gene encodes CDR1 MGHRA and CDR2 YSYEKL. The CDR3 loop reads CASSQVTAVSYNEQFF. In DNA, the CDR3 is TGCGCCAGCAGCCAAGTTACGGCAGTTTCCTACAATGAGCAGTTCTTC.

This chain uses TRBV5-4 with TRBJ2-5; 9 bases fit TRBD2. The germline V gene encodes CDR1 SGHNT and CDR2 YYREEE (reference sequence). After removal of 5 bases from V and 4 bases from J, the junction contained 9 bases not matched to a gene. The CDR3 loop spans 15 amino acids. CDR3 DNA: TGTGCCAGCAGAAGTGGCGGGAGGGGGCTAGAGACCCAGTACTTC. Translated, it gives CASRSGGRGLETQYF.

Here the CDR3 reads CASSSRTGSRYGYTF. The CDR3 DNA follows: TGTGCCAGCAGCTCACGGACAGGGTCTCGGTATGGCTACACCTTC. The chain couples TRBV5-4 to TRBJ1-2; 8 bases are shared with TRBD1. The length of the CDR3 is 15 residues. Germline V gives CDR1 SGHNT, CDR2 YYREEE (reference sequence). J was trimmed by 5 bases and V by 3 bases; bases with no gene match: 9.

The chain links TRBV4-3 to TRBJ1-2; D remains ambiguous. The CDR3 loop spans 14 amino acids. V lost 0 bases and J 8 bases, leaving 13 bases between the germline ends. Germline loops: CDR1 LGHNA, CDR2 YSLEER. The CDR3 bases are TGCGCCAGCAGCCAAGACTACGCGGGGATCGGCTACACCTTC. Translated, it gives CASSQDYAGIGYTF.

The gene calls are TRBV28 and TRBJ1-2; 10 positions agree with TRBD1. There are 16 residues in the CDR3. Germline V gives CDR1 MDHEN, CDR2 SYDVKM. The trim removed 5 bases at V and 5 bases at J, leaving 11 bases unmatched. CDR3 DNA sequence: TGTGCCAGCAGTCGGCTGGGGACAGGGGTCCAATATGGCTACACCTTC. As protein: CASSRLGTGVQYGYTF.

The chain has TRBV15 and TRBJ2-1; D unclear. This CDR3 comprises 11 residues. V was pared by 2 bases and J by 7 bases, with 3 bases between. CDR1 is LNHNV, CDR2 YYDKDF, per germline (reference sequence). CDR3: CATSRSNEQFF. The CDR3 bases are TGTGCCACCAGCAGATCGAATGAGCAGTTCTTC.

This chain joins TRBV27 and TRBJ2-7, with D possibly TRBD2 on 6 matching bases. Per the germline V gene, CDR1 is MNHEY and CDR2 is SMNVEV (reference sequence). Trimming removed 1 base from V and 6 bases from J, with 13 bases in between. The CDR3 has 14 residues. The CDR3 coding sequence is TGTGCCAGCAGTTTATGGGCGGGGACCTCCGAGCAGTACTTC. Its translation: CASSLWAGTSEQYF.